This T cell receptor beta chain was documented in a study of cytomegalovirus exposure and HLA in healthy donors. This CDR3 has 12 amino acids. Trimming stripped 5 bases from V and 10 bases from J, with 9 bases between. Germline V gene lookup returns CDR1 MNHEY and CDR2 SMNVEV (reference sequence). It was with 60 Vbeta and 13 Jbeta primers that the PCR ran. This table comes from immunoSEQ multiplex PCR, and its TCRdb copy is limited to in-frame clones, with some not included. Altogether about 85,000 clones are present, around three fifths being singletons, with the ten largest covering 3.5% to 4.5%. The sequenced sample was PBMCs. This sequence joins TRBV27 and TRBJ1-6, with D uncertain. This sequence originates from a man aged 30 to 39 in good health and CMV-seronegative. CDR3 sequence: CASSPERSPLHF. DNA for the CDR3: TGTGCCAGCAGTCCGGAGAGGTCACCCCTCCACTTT.